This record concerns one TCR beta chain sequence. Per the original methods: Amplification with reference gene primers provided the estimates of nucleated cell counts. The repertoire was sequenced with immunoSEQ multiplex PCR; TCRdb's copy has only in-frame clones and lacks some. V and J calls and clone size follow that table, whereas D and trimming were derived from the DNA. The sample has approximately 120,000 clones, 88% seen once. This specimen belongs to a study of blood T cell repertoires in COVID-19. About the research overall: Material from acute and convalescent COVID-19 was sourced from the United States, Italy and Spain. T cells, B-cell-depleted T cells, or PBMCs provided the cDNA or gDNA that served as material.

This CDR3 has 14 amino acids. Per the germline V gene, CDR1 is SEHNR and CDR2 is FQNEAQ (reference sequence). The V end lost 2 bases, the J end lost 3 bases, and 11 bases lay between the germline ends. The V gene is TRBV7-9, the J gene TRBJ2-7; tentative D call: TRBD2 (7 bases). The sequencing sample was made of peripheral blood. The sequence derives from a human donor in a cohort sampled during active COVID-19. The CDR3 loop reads CASSLLGGLYEQYF. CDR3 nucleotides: TGTGCCAGCAGCTTACTGGGGGGGCTCTACGAGCAGTACTTC.